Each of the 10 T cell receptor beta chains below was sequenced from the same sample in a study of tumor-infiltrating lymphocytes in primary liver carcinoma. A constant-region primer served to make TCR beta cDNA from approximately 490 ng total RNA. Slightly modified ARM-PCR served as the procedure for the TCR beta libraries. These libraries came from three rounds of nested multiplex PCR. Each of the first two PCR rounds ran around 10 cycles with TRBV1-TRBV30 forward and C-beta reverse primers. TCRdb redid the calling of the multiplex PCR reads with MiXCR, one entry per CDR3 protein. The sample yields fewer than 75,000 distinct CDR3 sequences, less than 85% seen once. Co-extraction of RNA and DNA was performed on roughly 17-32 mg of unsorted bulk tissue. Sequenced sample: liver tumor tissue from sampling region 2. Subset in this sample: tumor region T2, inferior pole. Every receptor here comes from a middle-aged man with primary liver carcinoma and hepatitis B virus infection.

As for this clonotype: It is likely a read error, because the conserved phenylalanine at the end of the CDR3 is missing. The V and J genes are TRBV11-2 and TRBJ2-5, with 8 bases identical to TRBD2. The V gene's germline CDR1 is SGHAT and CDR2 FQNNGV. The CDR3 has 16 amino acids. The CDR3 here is CASSKTPGGGKDTQYL. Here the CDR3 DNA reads TGTGCCAGCAGCAAAACACCTGGCGGGGGGAAAGATACCCAGTACCTC.

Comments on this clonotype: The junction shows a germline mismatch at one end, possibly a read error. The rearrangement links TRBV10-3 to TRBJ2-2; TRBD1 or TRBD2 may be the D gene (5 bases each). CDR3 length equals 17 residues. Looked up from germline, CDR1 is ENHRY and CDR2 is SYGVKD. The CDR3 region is CAFSESDGTRNTGELFF. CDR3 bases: TGTGCCTTCAGTGAGTCGGACGGGACCAGGAACACCGGGGAGCTGTTTTTT.

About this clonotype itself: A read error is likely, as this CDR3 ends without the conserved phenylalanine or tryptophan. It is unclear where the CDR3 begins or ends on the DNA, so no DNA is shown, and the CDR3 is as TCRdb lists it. Here the CDR3 reads CASSKTPRGTNEKLSI. The chain joins TRBV11-2 to TRBJ1-4. The CDR3 spans 16 amino acids, including both terminal residues. Germline V lookup: CDR1 SGHAT, CDR2 FQNNGV.

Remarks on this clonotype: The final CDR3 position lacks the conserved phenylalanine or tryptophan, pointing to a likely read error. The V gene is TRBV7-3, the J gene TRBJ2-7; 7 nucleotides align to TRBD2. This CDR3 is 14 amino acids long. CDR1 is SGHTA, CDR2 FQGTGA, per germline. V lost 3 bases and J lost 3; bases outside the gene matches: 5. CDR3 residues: CASSLGGSGYEQYL. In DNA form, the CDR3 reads TGTGCCAGCAGCTTGGGCGGGAGTGGCTACGAGCAGTACCTC.

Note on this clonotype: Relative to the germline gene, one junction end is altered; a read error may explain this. The CDR3, as DNA: TGCGCCAGCAGTGTCTCGACTAGCGGATCCCACGAGCAGTACTTC. Its protein is CASSVSTSGSHEQYF. The V gene is TRBV6-1, the J gene TRBJ2-7, with TRBD2 identical over 9 bases. The V gene's germline CDR1 is MNHNS and CDR2 SASEGT. CDR3 length: 15 residues.

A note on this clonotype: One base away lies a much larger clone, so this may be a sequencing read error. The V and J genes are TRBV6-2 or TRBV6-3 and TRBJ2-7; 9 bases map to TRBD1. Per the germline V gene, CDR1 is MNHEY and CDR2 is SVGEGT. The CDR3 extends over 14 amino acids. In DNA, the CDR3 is TGTGTCAGCAGCCTCCGGGACAGGGCCCACGCGCAGTACTTC. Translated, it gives CVSSLRDRAHAQYF.

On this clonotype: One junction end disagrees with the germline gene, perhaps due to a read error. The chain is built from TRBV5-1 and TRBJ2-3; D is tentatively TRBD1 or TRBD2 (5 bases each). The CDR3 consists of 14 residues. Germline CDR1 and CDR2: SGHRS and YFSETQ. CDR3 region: CACSLGVHTDTQYF. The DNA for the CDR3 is TGCGCCTGCAGCTTGGGGGTGCACACAGATACTCAGTATTTT. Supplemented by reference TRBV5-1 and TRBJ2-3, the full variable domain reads KAGVTQTPRYLIKTRGQQVTLSCSPISGHRSVSWYQQTPGQGLQFLFEYFSETQRNKGNFPGRFSGRQFSNSRSEMNVSTLELGDSALYLCACSLGVHTDTQYFGPGTRLTVL.

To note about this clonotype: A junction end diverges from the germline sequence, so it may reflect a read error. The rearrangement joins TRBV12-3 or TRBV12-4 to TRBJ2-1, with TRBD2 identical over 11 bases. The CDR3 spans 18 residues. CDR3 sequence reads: CARSLSRLAGSIYNEQFF. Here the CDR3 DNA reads TGTGCCAGGAGTTTATCGAGACTAGCGGGAAGCATTTACAATGAGCAGTTCTTC.

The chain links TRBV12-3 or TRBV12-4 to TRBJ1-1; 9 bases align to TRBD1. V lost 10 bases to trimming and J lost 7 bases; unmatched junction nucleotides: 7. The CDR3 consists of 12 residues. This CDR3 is CANTGQGGEAFF. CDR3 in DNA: TGTGCCAATACGGGACAGGGCGGTGAAGCTTTCTTT.

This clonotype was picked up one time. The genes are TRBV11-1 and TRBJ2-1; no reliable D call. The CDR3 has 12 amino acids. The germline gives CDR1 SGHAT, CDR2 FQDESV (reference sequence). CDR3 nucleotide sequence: TGTGGCAGTAGTTTAGTCGGGTATGAGCAGTTCTTC. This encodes CGSSLVGYEQFF.